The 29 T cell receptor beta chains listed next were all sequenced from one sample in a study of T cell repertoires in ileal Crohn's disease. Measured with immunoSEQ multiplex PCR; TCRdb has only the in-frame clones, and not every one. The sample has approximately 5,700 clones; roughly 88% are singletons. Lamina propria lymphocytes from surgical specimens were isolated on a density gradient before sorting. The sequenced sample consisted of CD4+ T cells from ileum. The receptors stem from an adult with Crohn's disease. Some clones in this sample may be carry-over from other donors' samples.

The CDR3 bases are TGTGCCAGCAGCTTGGTCGGGAGACCCTACAATGAGCAGTTCTTC. It yields the protein CASSLVGRPYNEQFF. J is TRBJ2-1 and V is TRBV5-5; perhaps TRBD2 as D (6 bases). Germline CDR1 and CDR2: SGHKS and YYEKEE (reference sequence). Trimming took 0 bases from V and 2 from J, leaving 9 bases between them. The CDR3 spans 15 residues.

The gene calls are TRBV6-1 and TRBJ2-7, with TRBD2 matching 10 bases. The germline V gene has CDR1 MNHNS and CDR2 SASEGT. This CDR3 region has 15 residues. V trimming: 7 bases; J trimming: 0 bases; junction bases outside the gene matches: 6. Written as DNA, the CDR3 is TGTGCCAGCACCCTTACTAGCGGGACCTCCTACGAGCAGTACTTC. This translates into CASTLTSGTSYEQYF.

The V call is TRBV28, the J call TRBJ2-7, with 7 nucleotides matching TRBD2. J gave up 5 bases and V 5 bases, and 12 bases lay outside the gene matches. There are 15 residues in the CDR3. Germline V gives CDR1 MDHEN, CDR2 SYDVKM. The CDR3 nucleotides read TGTGCCAGCAGTCCCTATCAGCGGGGTATTAACGAGCAGTACTTC. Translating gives CASSPYQRGINEQYF.

The CDR3, as DNA: TGCGCCAGCAGCCAAGATTACGGGCTAGCGGGAGGCGCAGATACGCAGTATTTT. Translating gives CASSQDYGLAGGADTQYF. The chain employs TRBV4-1 and TRBJ2-3; 11 nucleotides agree with TRBD2. The V gene end was trimmed by 0 bases and the J gene end by 4 bases; junction bases not matched to a gene: 9. The CDR3 is 18 amino acids. CDR1 and CDR2 from the germline V gene are MGHRA and YSYEKL.

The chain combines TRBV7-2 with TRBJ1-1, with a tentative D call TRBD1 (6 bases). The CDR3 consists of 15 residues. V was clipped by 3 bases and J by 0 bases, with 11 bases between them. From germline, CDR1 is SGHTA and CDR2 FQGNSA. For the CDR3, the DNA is TGTGCCAGCAGCTTTCAAACAGGGATGAACACTGAAGCTTTCTTT. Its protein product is CASSFQTGMNTEAFF.

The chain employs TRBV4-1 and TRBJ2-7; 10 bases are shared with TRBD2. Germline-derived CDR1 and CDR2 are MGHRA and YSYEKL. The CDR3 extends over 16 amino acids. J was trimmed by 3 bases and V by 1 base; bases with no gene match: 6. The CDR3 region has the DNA TGCGCCAGCAGCCAAGGGCCTAGCGGGAGTAGCTACGAGCAGTACTTC. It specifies CASSQGPSGSSYEQYF.

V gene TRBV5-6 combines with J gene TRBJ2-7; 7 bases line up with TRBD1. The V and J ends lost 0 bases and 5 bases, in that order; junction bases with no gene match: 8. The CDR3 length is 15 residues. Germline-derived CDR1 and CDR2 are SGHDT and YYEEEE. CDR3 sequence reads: CASSLAATGWNEQYF. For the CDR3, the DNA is TGTGCCAGCAGCTTGGCCGCGACAGGGTGGAACGAGCAGTACTTC.

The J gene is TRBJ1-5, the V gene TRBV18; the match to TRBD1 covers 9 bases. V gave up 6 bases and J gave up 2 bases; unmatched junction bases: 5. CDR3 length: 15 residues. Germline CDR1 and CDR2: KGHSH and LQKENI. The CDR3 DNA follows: TGTGCCAGCTCCGCGGACAGGGGTGGCAATCAGCCCCAGCATTTT. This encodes CASSADRGGNQPQHF.

Here the CDR3 reads CASSLEYGYADTQYF. The DNA of the CDR3 is TGCGCCAGCAGCTTGGAGTACGGGTATGCAGATACGCAGTATTTT. V gene TRBV5-1 combines with J gene TRBJ2-3; D remains unclear. V gave up 0 bases and J gave up 4 bases, with 12 bases separating them. From germline, CDR1 is SGHRS and CDR2 YFSETQ. The length of the CDR3 is 15 residues.

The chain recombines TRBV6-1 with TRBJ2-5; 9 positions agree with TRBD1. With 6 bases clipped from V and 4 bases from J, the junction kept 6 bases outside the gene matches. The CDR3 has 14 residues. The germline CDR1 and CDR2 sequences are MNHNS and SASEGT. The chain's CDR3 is CASSLQGARETQYF. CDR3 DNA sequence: TGTGCCAGCAGCCTACAGGGGGCAAGAGAGACCCAGTACTTC.

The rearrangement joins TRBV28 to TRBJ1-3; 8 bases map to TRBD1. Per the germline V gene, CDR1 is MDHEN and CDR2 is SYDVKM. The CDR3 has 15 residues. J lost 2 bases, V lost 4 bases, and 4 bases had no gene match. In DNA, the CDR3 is TGTGCCAGCAGTTCAGGGACAGGAGCTGGAAACACCATATATTTT. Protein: CASSSGTGAGNTIYF.

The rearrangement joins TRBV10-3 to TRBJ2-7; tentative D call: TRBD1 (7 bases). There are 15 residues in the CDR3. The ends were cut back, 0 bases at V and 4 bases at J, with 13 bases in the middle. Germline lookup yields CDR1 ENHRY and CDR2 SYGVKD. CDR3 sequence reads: CAISESDREAYEQYF. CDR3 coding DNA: TGTGCCATCAGTGAGTCAGACAGGGAGGCGTACGAGCAGTACTTC.

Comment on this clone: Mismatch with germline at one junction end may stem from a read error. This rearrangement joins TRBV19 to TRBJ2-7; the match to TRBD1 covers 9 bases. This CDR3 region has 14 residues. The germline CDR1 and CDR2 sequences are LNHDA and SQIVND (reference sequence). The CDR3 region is CASRPGQGSHEQYF. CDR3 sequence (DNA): TGTGCCAGTAGACCGGGACAGGGCTCCCACGAGCAGTACTTC.

CDR3 loop: CASSLGQIREAFF. CDR3 bases: TGTGCCAGCAGCTTAGGACAGATAAGGGAAGCTTTCTTT. The chain couples TRBV7-2 to TRBJ1-1; tentative D call: TRBD1 (5 bases). Between the trimmed V and J ends, which lost 1 base and 8 bases, there was a span of 11 bases. The CDR3 totals 13 residues. Germline V lookup: CDR1 SGHTA, CDR2 FQGNSA.

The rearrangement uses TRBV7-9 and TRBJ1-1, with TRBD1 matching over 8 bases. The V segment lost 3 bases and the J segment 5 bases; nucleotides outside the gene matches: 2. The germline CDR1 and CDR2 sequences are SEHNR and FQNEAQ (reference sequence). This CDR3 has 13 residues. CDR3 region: CASSLRTGTEAFF. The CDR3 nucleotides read TGTGCCAGCAGCTTGCGGACAGGGACTGAAGCTTTCTTT.

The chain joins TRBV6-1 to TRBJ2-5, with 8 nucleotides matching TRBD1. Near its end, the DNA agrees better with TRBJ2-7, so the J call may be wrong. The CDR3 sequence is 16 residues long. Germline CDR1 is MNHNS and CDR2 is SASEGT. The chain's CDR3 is CASSERDRPHSYEQYF. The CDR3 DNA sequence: TGTGCCAGCAGTGAGCGGGACAGGCCGCACTCCTACGAGCAGTACTTC.

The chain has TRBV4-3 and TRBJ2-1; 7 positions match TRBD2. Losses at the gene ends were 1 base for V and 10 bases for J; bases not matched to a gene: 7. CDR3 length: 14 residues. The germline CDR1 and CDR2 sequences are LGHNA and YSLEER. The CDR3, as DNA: TGCGCCAGCAGCCAAGGAGGACTAGTCTCGGAGCAGTTCTTC. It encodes CASSQGGLVSEQFF.

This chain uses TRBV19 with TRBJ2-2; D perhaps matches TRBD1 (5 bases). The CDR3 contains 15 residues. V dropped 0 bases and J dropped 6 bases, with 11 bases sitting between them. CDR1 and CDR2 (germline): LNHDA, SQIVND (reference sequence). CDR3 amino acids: CASSIDQGSAGELFF. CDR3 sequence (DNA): TGTGCCAGTAGTATAGATCAGGGTTCCGCCGGGGAGCTGTTTTTT.

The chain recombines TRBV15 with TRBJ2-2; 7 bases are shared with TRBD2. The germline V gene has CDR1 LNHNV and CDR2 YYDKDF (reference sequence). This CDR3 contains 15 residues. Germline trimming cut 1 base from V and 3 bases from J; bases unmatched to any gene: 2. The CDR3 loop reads CATSRGGGDTGELFF. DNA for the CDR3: TGTGCCACCAGCAGAGGGGGAGGGGACACCGGGGAGCTGTTTTTT.

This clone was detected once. The CDR3 here is CASSTTASGRVTDTQYF. In DNA form, the CDR3 reads TGTGCCAGCAGCACAACGGCTAGCGGGAGGGTCACAGATACGCAGTATTTT. J is TRBJ2-3 and V is TRBV7-3; 12 bases map to TRBD2. With V trimmed by 5 bases and J by 2 bases, 8 bases remained unmatched. Germline CDR1 reads SGHTA; CDR2 reads FQGTGA. This CDR3 has 17 amino acids.

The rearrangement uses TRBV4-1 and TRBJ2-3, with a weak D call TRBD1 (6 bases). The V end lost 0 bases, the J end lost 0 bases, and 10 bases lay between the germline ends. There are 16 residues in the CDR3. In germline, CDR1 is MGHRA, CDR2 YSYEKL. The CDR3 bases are TGCGCCAGCAGCCAAGATCTGGGGGCGAGCACAGATACGCAGTATTTT. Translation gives CASSQDLGASTDTQYF.

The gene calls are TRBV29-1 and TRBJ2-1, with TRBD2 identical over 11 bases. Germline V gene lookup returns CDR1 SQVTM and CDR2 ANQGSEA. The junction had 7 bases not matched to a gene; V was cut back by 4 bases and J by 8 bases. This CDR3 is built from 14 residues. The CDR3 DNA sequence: TGCAGCGTTGTCCCTAGCGGGAGGTCTGATGAGCAGTTCTTC. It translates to CSVVPSGRSDEQFF.

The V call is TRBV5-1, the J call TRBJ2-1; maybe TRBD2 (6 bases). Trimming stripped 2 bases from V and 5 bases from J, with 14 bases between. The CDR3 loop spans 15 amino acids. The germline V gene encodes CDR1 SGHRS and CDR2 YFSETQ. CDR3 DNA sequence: TGCGCCAGCAGCTTATCGTGGGGGGTCCACAATGAGCAGTTCTTC. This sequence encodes CASSLSWGVHNEQFF. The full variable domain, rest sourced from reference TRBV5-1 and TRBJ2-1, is KAGVTQTPRYLIKTRGQQVTLSCSPISGHRSVSWYQQTPGQGLQFLFEYFSETQRNKGNFPGRFSGRQFSNSRSEMNVSTLELGDSALYLCASSLSWGVHNEQFFGPGTRLTVL.

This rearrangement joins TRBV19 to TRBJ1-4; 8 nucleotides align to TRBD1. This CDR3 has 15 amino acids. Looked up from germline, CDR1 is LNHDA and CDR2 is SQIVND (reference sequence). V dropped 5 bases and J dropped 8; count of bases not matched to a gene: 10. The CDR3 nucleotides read TGTGCCAGTAGTCCCGGGACAGGCTCAAGAGAAAAACTGTTTTTT. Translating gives CASSPGTGSREKLFF.

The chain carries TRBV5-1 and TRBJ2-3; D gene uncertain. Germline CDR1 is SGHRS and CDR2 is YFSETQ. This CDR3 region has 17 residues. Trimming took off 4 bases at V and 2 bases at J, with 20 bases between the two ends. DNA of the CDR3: TGCGCCAGCAGCCCCGTCCCCTTAGCCGGAAACACAGATACGCAGTATTTT. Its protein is CASSPVPLAGNTDTQYF. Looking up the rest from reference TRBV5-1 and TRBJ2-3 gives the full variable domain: KAGVTQTPRYLIKTRGQQVTLSCSPISGHRSVSWYQQTPGQGLQFLFEYFSETQRNKGNFPGRFSGRQFSNSRSEMNVSTLELGDSALYLCASSPVPLAGNTDTQYFGPGTRLTVL.

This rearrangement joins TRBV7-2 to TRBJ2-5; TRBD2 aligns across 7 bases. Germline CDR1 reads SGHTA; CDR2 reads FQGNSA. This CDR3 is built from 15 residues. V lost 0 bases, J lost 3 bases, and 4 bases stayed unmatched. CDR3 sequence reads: CASSLAGGSEETQYF. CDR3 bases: TGTGCCAGCAGCTTAGCGGGAGGGTCGGAAGAGACCCAGTACTTC.

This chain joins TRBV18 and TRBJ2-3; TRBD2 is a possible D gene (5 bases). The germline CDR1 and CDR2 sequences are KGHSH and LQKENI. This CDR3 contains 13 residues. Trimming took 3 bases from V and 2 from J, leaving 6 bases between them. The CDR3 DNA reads TGTGCCAGCTCACCCGACTACACAGATACGCAGTATTTT. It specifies CASSPDYTDTQYF.

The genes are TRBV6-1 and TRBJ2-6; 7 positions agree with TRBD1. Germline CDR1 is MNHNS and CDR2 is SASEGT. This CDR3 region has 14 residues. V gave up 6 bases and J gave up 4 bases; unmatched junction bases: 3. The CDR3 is CASRGTAGANVLTF. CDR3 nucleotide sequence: TGTGCCAGCAGGGGGACAGCAGGGGCCAACGTCCTGACTTTC.

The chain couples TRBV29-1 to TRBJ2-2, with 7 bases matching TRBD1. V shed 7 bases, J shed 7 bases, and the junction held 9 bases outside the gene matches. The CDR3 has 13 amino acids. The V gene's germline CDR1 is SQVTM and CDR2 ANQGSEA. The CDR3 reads CSGRQGRGGELFF. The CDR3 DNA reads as TGCAGCGGCCGACAGGGCCGCGGCGGGGAGCTGTTTTTT.